The entry below gives a single TCR beta chain sequence along with its context. Its target is unknown. This entry comes from a study of long-term antiretroviral therapy in people with HIV. Study-level information: It was about a decade after the earliest samples that the 2015 immediate-ART recommendation appeared. Regarding the study as a whole: In HIV, the repertoires covered a tighter span of CDR3 lengths than in controls. The clones with expansion before ART were dominant in the repertoire at all time points.

An immunoSEQ assay, version v3.0, was performed at survey level. Sequenced by immunoSEQ multiplex PCR; TCRdb stores in-frame clones only, minus some. The profile covers 25,000 to 35,000 clones, with just over 90% appearing a single time and around 4.2% taken by the ten largest. V lost 5 bases to trimming and J lost 4 bases, with 12 bases between them. The CDR3 is 14 residues long. CDR1 is MGHRA, CDR2 YSYEKL, per germline. Per donor, at least one pre-ART and at least two post-ART PBMC samples were obtained. This receptor was taken from a man between 18 and 35 years old with HIV. Here the sequenced sample was unsorted PBMCs, taken 3.1 years after starting antiretroviral therapy. The chain combines TRBV4-1 with TRBJ1-3, with a weak D call TRBD1 (5 bases). This CDR3 is CASSGGGGGNTIYF. CDR3 DNA sequence: TGCGCCAGCAGCGGGGGGGGAGGAGGAAACACCATATATTTT.